These T cell receptor beta chains were read from a single sample in a study of shared clonotypes between healthy human individuals. Profiling relied on immunoSEQ multiplex PCR, and the TCRdb table lists in-frame clones only, not all of them. This sample has more than 500,000 clones, with 95% to 97% found just once. The sample comprised naive CD4+ T cells sorted from blood. The receptors come from a woman aged 25 to 45 in good health. The CDR3 runs from the conserved cysteine through the conserved F or W. The D gene is left open where the match is weak. The listing skips clone size in some rows; elsewhere it reads once, few, many or a size class.

V gene	D gene	clone size	J gene	CDR3 DNA	CDR3 protein
TRBV29-1	.	.	TRBJ2-2	TGCAGCGCTGAACCGGGACCACGAACCGGGGAGCTGTTTTTT	CSAEPGPRTGELFF
TRBV10-3	.	.	TRBJ2-7	TGTGCCATCAGTGAGTCGGGCTACGAGCAGTACTTC	CAISESGYEQYF
TRBV10-1	.	.	TRBJ1-1	TGCGCCAGATACGGAGGTCACTACACTGAAGCTTTCTTT	CARYGGHYTEAFF
TRBV9	.	.	TRBJ2-1	TGTGCCAGCAGCGGATACAATGAGCAGTTCTTC	CASSGYNEQFF
TRBV5-1	.	.	TRBJ1-2	TGCGCCAGCAGCACTACAGGGAACTATGGCTACACCTTC	CASSTTGNYGYTF
TRBV9	TRBD2	.	TRBJ2-1	TGTGCCAGCAGCGTAGTAGCGGGAGCTGGAGACCATGAGCAGTTCTTC	CASSVVAGAGDHEQFF
TRBV18	.	few	TRBJ1-5	TGTGCCAGCTCATTAGTGGGCGCGGGGGGCAATCAGCCCCAGCATTTT	CASSLVGAGGNQPQHF
TRBV27	.	once	TRBJ1-1	TGTGCCAGCGGCCGGACGGAGAACACTGAAGCTTTCTTT	CASGRTENTEAFF
TRBV27	.	.	TRBJ1-1	TGTGCCAGCAGTTTATCGCAGGGTCTGAACACTGAAGCTTTCTTT	CASSLSQGLNTEAFF
TRBV15	TRBD2	.	TRBJ2-7	TGTGCCACCAGCAGCCTAAAGGGACTAGCGTTCCACGAGCAGTACTTC	CATSSLKGLAFHEQYF
TRBV27	.	.	TRBJ2-7	TGTGCCAGCAGTTACTACAGGCTCGGGGCCGAGCAGTACTTC	CASSYYRLGAEQYF
TRBV10-3	TRBD2	.	TRBJ2-1	TGTGCCATCAGTGAAGCTAGCGGGAGGTTCGACAATGAGCAGTTCTTC	CAISEASGRFDNEQFF
TRBV6-6	.	.	TRBJ2-7	TGTGCCAGCAGTTATGTAGGGAACGAGCAGTACTTC	CASSYVGNEQYF
TRBV5-1	.	.	TRBJ2-5	TGCGCCAGCAGCTTGTGGGGTGGGGAGACCCAGTACTTC	CASSLWGGETQYF
TRBV28	.	.	TRBJ2-1	TGTGCCAGCAGTTCCGCCGGAGGGGGGGGGACTTACAATGAGCAGTTCTTC	CASSSAGGGGTYNEQFF
TRBV11-1	TRBD1	.	TRBJ1-2	TGTGCCAGCAGTTCCTTGGGACAGGGCTCCTATGGCTACACCTTC	CASSSLGQGSYGYTF
TRBV15	.	.	TRBJ2-5	TGTGCCACCAGCAGAGTGGCAGGGTGGGAGACCCAGTACTTC	CATSRVAGWETQYF
TRBV27	TRBD2	.	TRBJ2-7	TGTGCCAGCAGGCGTAGCGGGAGAGGCTACGAGCAGTACTTC	CASRRSGRGYEQYF
TRBV6-1	TRBD1	.	TRBJ1-4	TGTGCCAGCAGGGTAACAGGGGTAGTTGAAAAACTGTTTTTT	CASRVTGVVEKLFF
TRBV28	.	.	TRBJ1-1	TGTGCCAGCAGTTTAGCGCAGACGATGAACACTGAAGCTTTCTTT	CASSLAQTMNTEAFF
TRBV15	.	.	TRBJ1-4	TGTGCCACCAGCAGAGATCAGAGAGAGAAACTGTTTTTT	CATSRDQREKLFF
TRBV28	.	.	TRBJ1-2	TGTGCCAGCAGCTCGGACGGGATCAGCTATGGCTACACCTTC	CASSSDGISYGYTF
TRBV19	.	.	TRBJ2-6	TGTGCCAGTATTGCCCAGGGGACGGGGGCCAACGTCCTGACTTTC	CASIAQGTGANVLTF
TRBV5-6	.	.	TRBJ1-1	TGTGCCAGCAGCTTACCCCGTCGTTCCACTGAAGCTTTCTTT	CASSLPRRSTEAFF
TRBV29-1	.	once	TRBJ2-5	TGCAGCGTTAGTCTCGGGCAGGGACAAGAGACCCAGTACTTC	CSVSLGQGQETQYF
TRBV28	.	.	TRBJ2-7	TGTGCCAGCAGATTAGGAGGCCATGGGCCCGAGCAGTACTTC	CASRLGGHGPEQYF
TRBV28	.	.	TRBJ2-1	TGTGCCAGCGAATTCGGGAGCTCCTACAATGAGCAGTTCTTC	CASEFGSSYNEQFF
TRBV19	.	once	TRBJ2-1	TGTGCCAGTAGCCGGACGGGTAGCTCCTACAATGAGCAGTTCTTC	CASSRTGSSYNEQFF
TRBV6-5	TRBD2	.	TRBJ2-7	TGTGCCAGCAGTGTAGCGGGAGCGCGGTACGAGCAGTACTTC	CASSVAGARYEQYF
TRBV5-1	.	.	TRBJ2-2	TGCGCCAGCAGCTTTGAAGACACCGGGGAGCTGTTTTTT	CASSFEDTGELFF
TRBV19	TRBD2	.	TRBJ2-2	TGTGCCAGTAGTACCGGACTAGCGGGGTCCACCGGGGAGCTGTTTTTT	CASSTGLAGSTGELFF
TRBV7-9	.	.	TRBJ2-7	TGTGCCAGCAGCTTAGACCTTTACGAGCAGTACTTC	CASSLDLYEQYF
TRBV5-4	.	.	TRBJ2-3	TGTGCCAGCAGCTTGGGACACTACAGGAGCACAGATACGCAGTATTTT	CASSLGHYRSTDTQYF
TRBV5-4	TRBD1	.	TRBJ2-7	TGTGCCAGCAGCCCGGCCCGGACAGGGTTCTCCTACGAGCAGTACTTC	CASSPARTGFSYEQYF
TRBV11-2	TRBD2	.	TRBJ2-3	TGTGCCAGCAGCCCAAGACTAGCGCGGTTCACAGATACGCAGTATTTT	CASSPRLARFTDTQYF
TRBV7-2	TRBD1	.	TRBJ1-2	TGTGCCAGCAGCCAGGACAGGGAGGATGGCTACACCTTC	CASSQDREDGYTF
TRBV2	TRBD2	.	TRBJ2-1	TGTGCCAGCAGCACCCTAGCGGGAAGCTACAATGAGCAGTTCTTC	CASSTLAGSYNEQFF
TRBV19	TRBD1	few	TRBJ1-5	TGTGCCAGTTGTAAGGGGGCGGCTGGTGGACAGCCCCAGCATTTT	CASCKGAAGGQPQHF
TRBV28	.	.	TRBJ2-5	TGTGCCAGCAGTTCCCTCCCGGACTTCCAAGAGACCCAGTACTTC	CASSSLPDFQETQYF
TRBV18	.	.	TRBJ1-1	TGTGCCAGCTCACCCACGGGGACTACGGGGGGGACTGAAGCTTTCTTT	CASSPTGTTGGTEAFF
TRBV19	.	.	TRBJ2-2	TGTGCCAGTAGTATTGGGTGGGGCGCGAACACCGGGGAGCTGTTTTTT	CASSIGWGANTGELFF
TRBV5-4	.	.	TRBJ2-1	TGTGCCAGCAAGATGGACTATCCCGGTCGGTTGGAGCAGTTCTTC	CASKMDYPGRLEQFF
TRBV2	TRBD2	.	TRBJ2-7	TGTGCCAGCAGTGTCCTAGCGGCCAACGAGCAGTACTTC	CASSVLAANEQYF
TRBV7-9	TRBD1	.	TRBJ1-2	TGTGCCAGCAGCCCAACCCACAGGGGAAGTGAAGGCTACACCTTC	CASSPTHRGSEGYTF
TRBV5-1	TRBD2	.	TRBJ2-5	TGCGCCAGCAGCTTTAACCCCACTAGCGGGGAGACCCAGTACTTC	CASSFNPTSGETQYF
TRBV14	TRBD1	.	TRBJ2-3	TGTGCCAGCAGCCAAGATTCGGGGACAGCCCTAAGCACAGATACGCAGTATTTT	CASSQDSGTALSTDTQYF
TRBV7-2	.	.	TRBJ2-5	TGTGCCAGCAGCTTAGTTTGGGGGACTCAAGAGACCCAGTACTTC	CASSLVWGTQETQYF
TRBV4-1	.	.	TRBJ2-1	TGCGCCAGCAGCCAAGGACTCGCAACCAGCTCCTACAATGAGCAGTTCTTC	CASSQGLATSSYNEQFF
TRBV5-5	TRBD2	.	TRBJ2-7	TGTGCCAGCAGCTTGCCTGGACTAGCGGCCTACGAGCAGTACTTC	CASSLPGLAAYEQYF